Shown below are 22 T cell receptor beta chains from a single sample sequenced in a study of pediatric ulcerative colitis (dated by TCRdb to between 2017 and 2020). During colonoscopy, one to two pinch biopsies were obtained from the rectum for research purposes. Library prep was done by the immunoSEQ multiplex PCR assay. The table comes from immuneACCESS by way of TCRdb, which keeps in-frame sequences with V and J called. Part of the clones is missing from these tables; in studies checked, under half for an unresolved V gene and the rest for unknown reasons. The sample data list about 36,000 clones, and more than 70% of these were observed just once. The top ten constitute roughly 0.7% of the sample. The sample was gut tissue. Receptors were obtained from a boy between 10 and 17 years old with moderate ulcerative colitis.

The V call is TRBV19, the J call TRBJ2-3, with D perhaps matching TRBD2 (5 bases). The CDR3 is 15 amino acids. Germline V CDR1 and CDR2: LNHDA, SQIVND (reference sequence). V lost 3 bases and J 6 bases, leaving 16 bases between the germline ends. CDR3 in DNA: TGTGCCAGTAGTATGGGGTCAGTCGGGGTGGATACGCAGTATTTT. Encoded protein: CASSMGSVGVDTQYF.

This chain uses TRBV7-9 with TRBJ2-1, with 12 bases fitting TRBD2. The germline V gene has CDR1 SEHNR and CDR2 FQNEAQ (reference sequence). After removal of 3 bases from V and 8 bases from J, the junction contained 8 bases not matched to a gene. The CDR3 is made up of 16 amino acids. CDR3 DNA: TGTGCCAGCAGCTTCTCCCCGACTAGCGGGGGCCATGAGCAGTTCTTC. Amino acid sequence: CASSFSPTSGGHEQFF.

The chain has TRBV19 and TRBJ1-2; no clear D gene. Germline lookup yields CDR1 LNHDA and CDR2 SQIVND (reference sequence). The CDR3 consists of 14 residues. Trimming left V 6 bases short and J 8 bases short, with 19 bases between. The CDR3: CASSPTEDYVGYTF. For the CDR3, the DNA is TGTGCCAGTAGCCCGACTGAGGACTATGTAGGCTACACCTTC.

Worth noting for this clone: One end of the junction is discordant with germline, which a read error may explain. The rearrangement links TRBV4-3 to TRBJ2-7; maybe TRBD1 (6 bases). Germline CDR1 and CDR2: LGHNA and YSLEER. The CDR3 is 15 residues long. The CDR3 DNA reads TGCGCCAGCACCCAAGACCTGGACAGCTCCTACGAGCAGTACTTC. It is translated as CASTQDLDSSYEQYF.

The chain employs TRBV28 and TRBJ1-1; D not resolved. The CDR3 is made up of 11 amino acids. Deletions cut 3 bases from V and 4 bases from J, with 3 bases between. Germline lookup yields CDR1 MDHEN and CDR2 SYDVKM. The CDR3 is CASSFSTEAFF. CDR3 DNA sequence: TGTGCCAGCAGTTTTAGCACTGAAGCTTTCTTT.

As to this clone: With a much larger clone just one base away, this may be a read error. The V call is TRBV2, the J call TRBJ1-1; D remains ambiguous. Germline V gives CDR1 SNHLY, CDR2 FYNNEI. The CDR3 extends over 11 amino acids. V lost 6 bases and J lost 0, with 2 bases in between. CDR3 residues: CASSLNTEAFF. Written as DNA, the CDR3 is TGTGCCAGCAGCTTGAACACTGAAGCTTTCTTT.

The genes are TRBV30 and TRBJ2-6; no definite D call. This CDR3 is 13 amino acids long. CDR1 is GTSNPN, CDR2 SVGIG, per germline (reference sequence). With 5 bases removed from V and 2 bases from J, the gap between germline ends came to 7 bases. CDR3 protein: CAWAATGANVLTF. For the CDR3, the DNA is TGTGCCTGGGCTGCGACTGGGGCCAACGTCCTGACTTTC. The full variable domain, its missing parts supplied by reference TRBV30 and TRBJ2-6, is SQTIHQWPATLVQPVGSPLSLECTVEGTSNPNLYWYRQAAGRGLQLLFYSVGIGQISSEVPQNLSASRPQDRQFILSSKKLLLSDSGFYLCAWAATGANVLTFGAGSRLTVL.

The V and J genes are TRBV30 and TRBJ1-5; 9 bases match TRBD1. CDR3 size: 13 residues. The V gene's germline CDR1 is GTSNPN and CDR2 SVGIG (reference sequence). V gave up 5 bases and J gave up 5 bases; unmatched junction bases: 4. The CDR3 spells CAWQQGADQPQHF. The CDR3 region has the DNA TGTGCCTGGCAACAGGGGGCCGATCAGCCCCAGCATTTT.

As concerns this clone: Relative to the germline gene, one junction end is altered; a read error may explain this. The V and J genes are TRBV9 and TRBJ1-3; D is unresolved. Germline V gives CDR1 SGDLS, CDR2 YYNGEE. The CDR3 loop spans 15 amino acids. The CDR3 loop is CASSEEGFSGNTIYF. The CDR3 nucleotides are TGTGCGAGCAGCGAGGAAGGGTTCTCTGGAAACACCATATATTTT.

This clone is deemed medium-sized. J is TRBJ1-5 and V is TRBV5-6, with 7 positions matching TRBD1. The CDR3 extends over 18 amino acids. Germline trimming cut 0 bases from V and 7 bases from J; bases unmatched to any gene: 16. CDR1 and CDR2 (germline): SGHDT, YYEEEE. Here the CDR3 reads CASSLAGIPPGGRQPQHF. Here the CDR3 DNA reads TGTGCCAGCAGCTTGGCGGGGATTCCCCCAGGGGGTCGGCAGCCCCAGCATTTT.

The rearrangement joins TRBV6-5 to TRBJ2-7, with D uncertain. V gave up 0 bases and J gave up 0 bases, with 6 bases separating them. The CDR3 covers 14 residues. Germline assignment: CDR1 MNHEY and CDR2 SVGAGI. In DNA form, the CDR3 reads TGTGCCAGCAGTTACTCGTTTGACTCCTACGAGCAGTACTTC. Protein sequence: CASSYSFDSYEQYF.

In this sample, this clone turned up once. This chain joins TRBV7-6 and TRBJ1-5; D remains unclear. Germline V gene sequence: CDR1 SGHVS, CDR2 FNYEAQ. The CDR3 loop spans 15 amino acids. Trimming shortened V by 2 bases and J by 0 bases, and 8 bases separated the two germline ends. The CDR3: CASSLQPDSNQPQHF. The CDR3 region has the DNA TGTGCCAGCAGCTTACAGCCGGATAGCAATCAGCCCCAGCATTTT.

Note on this clone: The junction departs from germline at one end; a sequencing error may be responsible. The chain uses TRBV7-7 and TRBJ2-5, with a possible D match to TRBD1 (5 bases). The CDR3 has 14 residues. Germline CDR1 reads SSHAT; CDR2 reads FNYEAQ (reference sequence). The CDR3 protein is CASSQDRNQETQYF. CDR3 DNA sequence: TGTGCTAGCAGCCAAGACAGAAACCAAGAGACCCAGTACTTC.

This clone was seen a few times. This chain uses TRBV5-1 with TRBJ2-7; TRBD1 aligns across 11 bases. The CDR3 extends over 17 amino acids. Germline loops: CDR1 SGHRS, CDR2 YFSETQ. Germline trimming cut 0 bases from V and 1 base from J; bases unmatched to any gene: 6. CDR3 sequence (DNA): TGCGCCAGCAGCTTGGAACCGAGGGACAGGGGGTCCTACGAGCAGTACTTC. Translated: CASSLEPRDRGSYEQYF.

This clone showed up just once. V is TRBV4-1 and J is TRBJ1-2; 8 nucleotides align to TRBD1. The ends lost 1 base at V and 3 bases at J; junction bases unmatched: 4. The length of the CDR3 is 15 residues. The germline V gene has CDR1 MGHRA and CDR2 YSYEKL. The chain's CDR3 is CASSQGQGADYGYTF. In DNA form, the CDR3 reads TGCGCCAGCAGCCAAGGCCAGGGGGCAGACTATGGCTACACCTTC.

This clone came up a few times. The V call is TRBV5-5, the J call TRBJ1-2, with D tentatively TRBD1 (6 bases). Germline V gene data show CDR1 as SGHKS and CDR2 as YYEKEE (reference sequence). This CDR3 spans 14 amino acids. The V end was cut by 5 bases, the J end by 3 bases, with 14 bases between. CDR3 residues: CASRRGGLYYGYTF. DNA for the CDR3: TGTGCCAGCAGGCGGGGGGGCCTCTACTATGGCTACACCTTC.

The chain is built from TRBV6-6 and TRBJ1-2; D gene ambiguous. Germline CDR1 MNHNY, CDR2 SVGAGI (reference sequence). Trimming shortened V by 7 bases and J by 1 base, and 16 bases separated the two germline ends. The CDR3 totals 15 residues. The CDR3: CASTYSANLNYGYTF. In nucleotides, the CDR3 is TGTGCCAGCACCTACTCCGCCAACCTTAACTATGGCTACACCTTC.

The chain couples TRBV10-3 to TRBJ2-1, with 7 positions matching TRBD1. The J segment lost 6 bases and the V segment lost 2 bases, leaving 7 bases of the junction unmatched. The germline gives CDR1 ENHRY, CDR2 SYGVKD. CDR3 size: 15 residues. CDR3 sequence reads: CAISEGGPGGNEQFF. The CDR3 region has the DNA TGTGCCATCAGTGAGGGAGGTCCAGGGGGCAATGAGCAGTTCTTC.

The chain employs TRBV7-9 and TRBJ2-3; a weak D match, TRBD1 (6 bases). Per the germline V gene, CDR1 is SEHNR and CDR2 is FQNEAQ (reference sequence). V shed 5 bases and J shed 4 bases, with 13 bases lying between them. The CDR3 is 14 residues long. CDR3 residues: CASSLGQLSDTQYF. CDR3 DNA: TGTGCCAGCAGCCTCGGACAGCTCTCAGATACGCAGTATTTT.

The table lists this clone with a few counts. The chain is built from TRBV5-4 and TRBJ2-2; 10 bases line up with TRBD2. The CDR3 runs 14 residues. Germline values: CDR1 SGHNT, CDR2 YYREEE (reference sequence). V shed 4 bases, J shed 6 bases, and the junction held 3 bases outside the gene matches. CDR3 nucleotides: TGTGCCAGCAGCGTAGCGGGAGGCGCCGGGGAGCTGTTTTTT. It yields the protein CASSVAGGAGELFF.

The chain combines TRBV7-9 with TRBJ2-5; D is uncertain. V was clipped by 4 bases and J by 5 bases, with 5 bases between them. The CDR3 runs to 11 residues. Germline V gene lookup returns CDR1 SEHNR and CDR2 FQNEAQ (reference sequence). The CDR3 is CASSSWETQYF. The CDR3 nucleotides read TGTGCCAGCAGCTCTTGGGAGACCCAGTACTTC.

The chain links TRBV14 to TRBJ2-2; 11 bases fit TRBD1. V trimming: 4 bases; J trimming: 6 bases; junction bases outside the gene matches: 10. This CDR3 spans 17 amino acids. Looked up from germline, CDR1 is SGHDN and CDR2 is FVKESK. CDR3 DNA: TGTGCCAGCAGCCGATCCGGGACAGGGGGTCGGGCCGGGGAGCTGTTTTTT. Encoded protein: CASSRSGTGGRAGELFF. The entire variable domain, with the rest obtained from reference TRBV14 and TRBJ2-2, is as follows: EAGVTQFPSHSVIEKGQTVTLRCDPISGHDNLYWYRRVMGKEIKFLLHFVKESKQDESGMPNNRFLAERTGGTYSTLKVQPAELEDSGVYFCASSRSGTGGRAGELFFGEGSRLTVL.